A selection of T cell receptor beta chains follows, all from one sample in a study of Graves' ophthalmopathy and Graves' hyperthyroidism. TCRdb passed the multiplex PCR reads through MiXCR, listing each CDR3 protein once. Of about 390,000 distinct CDR3 sequences in the sample, 15% were seen once. The sample taken for sequencing was peripheral blood. Every receptor here comes from a woman between 18 and 29 years old with stable Graves' hyperthyroidism. Each CDR3 is given with its conserved first and last residue. D genes are given only for firm matches.

>-|TRBV9|TRBJ2-7
CASSVASGQSDEQYF
>-|TRBV5-5|TRBJ1-1
CASSGQLTAPEAFF
>TRBD2|TRBV19|TRBJ2-3
CASISSGGTDTQYF
>-|TRBV3-1|TRBJ1-6
CASTNTGPYNSPPHF
>-|TRBV12-3/TRBV12-4|TRBJ1-2
CASSQGIVYYGYTF
>-|TRBV6-5|TRBJ1-2
CASSYRAGPPGGYTF
>-|TRBV11-2|TRBJ1-5
CASSLDSGVGQPQHF
>-|TRBV11-3|TRBJ1-3
CASSSDPRNTTYF
>TRBD1|TRBV6-2/TRBV6-3|TRBJ2-7
CASSYSPGQGYHEQYF
>-|TRBV6-1|TRBJ1-2
CASSADSSYGYTF
>-|TRBV6-1|TRBJ1-6
CASSSRDNSPLHF
>TRBD1|TRBV7-9|TRBJ2-5
CASSLSGTAPGETQYF
>-|TRBV19|TRBJ2-2
CASTAEGLINTGELFF
>-|TRBV12-5|TRBJ1-1
CASGLGPRDTEAFF
>-|TRBV19|TRBJ2-7
CASSIETGTVYEQYF
>-|TRBV29-1|TRBJ1-3
CSVEDPGAGNTIYF
>TRBD2|TRBV11-2|TRBJ2-7
CASSRTLADYEQYF
>-|TRBV12-3/TRBV12-4|TRBJ1-2
CASSLSTVTLRGYTF
>TRBD1|TRBV10-3|TRBJ1-2
CAIRGTGVGHTF
>TRBD1|TRBV4-1|TRBJ2-7
CASSHPTGALYEQYF
>-|TRBV9|TRBJ1-1
CASSVVADLNTEAFF
>-|TRBV12-3/TRBV12-4|TRBJ1-2
CASSLQGNYGYTF
>-|TRBV5-1|TRBJ2-5
CASSLGHGDQETQYF
>TRBD2|TRBV6-5|TRBJ2-5
CASSYTTLLAGGETQYF
>TRBD2|TRBV6-1|TRBJ2-1
CASSGTSGPRDEQFF
>TRBD2|TRBV3-1|TRBJ2-3
CASSQNLAVPEDTQYF
>-|TRBV12-3/TRBV12-4|TRBJ2-7
CASSFESSYEQYF
>TRBD2|TRBV20-1|TRBJ2-7
CSARDRDSGDSYEQYF
>-|TRBV5-1|TRBJ1-2
CASSLRLRGHYGYTF
>TRBD1|TRBV24-1|TRBJ2-3
CATSEPPGTGFTDTQYF
>TRBD1|TRBV20-1|TRBJ1-6
CSAETGDRGSPLHF
>-|TRBV2|TRBJ2-5
CASSEGQVKETQYF
>-|TRBV7-2|TRBJ2-5
CASSLATGSRETQYF
>-|TRBV4-2|TRBJ2-7
CASSGNRKGGSYEQYF
>-|TRBV12-3/TRBV12-4|TRBJ1-6
CASSLYRVSSYNSPLHF
>TRBD1|TRBV3-1|TRBJ1-2
CASSAQGPNLFGYTF
>TRBD1|TRBV12-3/TRBV12-4|TRBJ1-1
CASTGTGGEAFF
>-|TRBV6-1|TRBJ1-5
CASGGQLNQPQHF
>-|TRBV6-5|TRBJ1-1
CANLGGEDYEAFF
>TRBD2|TRBV28|TRBJ2-2
CASYWGGNTGELFF
>TRBD2|TRBV7-2|TRBJ2-7
CASTAGGAIYEQYF
>-|TRBV2|TRBJ1-6
CASKLDSSYNSPLHF
>TRBD1|TRBV29-1|TRBJ2-7
CSALDRDSYEQYF
>-|TRBV10-2|TRBJ1-1
CASSKRRIPEAFF
>-|TRBV28|TRBJ2-7
CASRSIPYEQYF
>-|TRBV4-2|TRBJ1-1
CASSQEPVNTEAFF
>-|TRBV19|TRBJ1-5
CASSPQLGQPQHF
>-|TRBV7-6|TRBJ1-6
CASSHGHDSPLHF
>-|TRBV5-1|TRBJ2-7
CASSLGLTRSSYEQYF
>-|TRBV6-1|TRBJ2-2
CASSVTDAATGELFF
>TRBD1|TRBV29-1|TRBJ1-2
CSVVGGEDGYTF
>TRBD1|TRBV19|TRBJ2-5
CASSYDRAYQETQYF
>TRBD1|TRBV18|TRBJ1-5
CASSLLGTGRQPQHF
>-|TRBV6-5|TRBJ2-7
CASSYAGALYEQYF